The clone carrying this T cell receptor beta chain was seen repeatedly, ten times or more. The data derive from a study of T-cell memory formation after mild COVID-19. V lost 4 bases to trimming and J lost 2 bases, with 16 bases between them. Germline V gene sequence: CDR1 SGHRS, CDR2 YFSETQ. The CDR3 totals 16 residues. MiXCR, run by TCRdb on the 5' RACE reads, gives a single entry per CDR3 protein. The table shows fewer than 250,000 distinct CDR3 sequences, with about 10% occurring only once. The sequence derives from a man between 18 and 35 years old who had mild COVID-19 (a few samples of this study predate the infection). Cell type and time point are not known. The genes are TRBV5-1 and TRBJ1-3; D might be TRBD1 (5 bases). The specimen was PBMCs or a T cell subset sorted from them (not recorded which). The CDR3: CASSPGSGGAGNTIYF. The CDR3 DNA reads TGCGCCAGCAGCCCGGGATCGGGGGGAGCTGGAAACACCATATATTTT.